One and the same sample provided the 9 T cell receptor beta chains below, sequenced in a study of blood T cell repertoires in COVID-19. Libraries were prepared by immunoSEQ multiplex PCR; TCRdb keeps only in-frame clonotypes and omits some of them. The sample lists 70,000 or so clones, 70% to 85% occurring once. The specimen was peripheral blood. Receptors originate from a woman in her 70s with acute or convalescent COVID-19.

The CDR3 region has the DNA TGTGCCAGCAGCCATGGTTGGCAGGGGCAAGATCAGCCCCAGCATTTT. As protein: CASSHGWQGQDQPQHF. The chain joins TRBV3-1 (or the pseudogene TRBV3-2) to TRBJ1-5; maybe TRBD1 (6 bases). This CDR3 contains 16 residues. Per the germline V gene, CDR1 is LGHDT and CDR2 is YNNKEL (reference sequence). V dropped 3 bases and J dropped 5 bases, with 17 bases sitting between them.

The V and J genes are TRBV4-2 and TRBJ1-5, with D hard to call. The CDR3 has 12 amino acids. Germline CDR1 and CDR2: LGHNA and YNFKEQ. V was pared by 4 bases and J by 11 bases, with 12 bases between. Here the CDR3 reads CASSPSGGTQHF. CDR3 in DNA: TGTGCCAGCAGCCCCAGTGGAGGGACCCAGCATTTT.

In its sample, this clone was seen a few times. The rearrangement uses TRBV7-9 and TRBJ1-5; 7 bases map to TRBD1. With 7 bases clipped from V and 4 bases from J, the junction kept 10 bases outside the gene matches. CDR3 length: 15 amino acids. CDR1 is SEHNR and CDR2 is FQNEAQ in the germline V gene (reference sequence). The CDR3 region is CASTGGTETNQPQHF. CDR3 nucleotides: TGTGCCAGCACAGGCGGGACAGAGACTAATCAGCCCCAGCATTTT.

The V and J genes are TRBV28 and TRBJ1-2; maybe TRBD1 (5 bases). Germline CDR1 reads MDHEN; CDR2 reads SYDVKM. CDR3 length: 16 residues. The V end lost 7 bases, the J end lost 3 bases, and 21 bases lay between the germline ends. The CDR3 protein is CASNSGGGSRHYGYTF. The CDR3 coding sequence is TGTGCCAGCAACTCTGGGGGGGGAAGTCGGCACTATGGCTACACCTTC.

V gene TRBV5-4 combines with J gene TRBJ2-1; D unresolved. CDR1 SGHNT and CDR2 YYREEE come from the germline V gene (reference sequence). V lost 1 base to trimming and J lost 2 bases, with 4 bases between them. There are 13 residues in the CDR3. The CDR3 reads CASSLTAYNEQFF. In DNA, the CDR3 is TGTGCCAGCAGCTTGACAGCCTACAATGAGCAGTTCTTC.

The chain combines TRBV11-3 with TRBJ2-7, with 8 bases matching TRBD2. This CDR3 spans 14 amino acids. Germline assignment: CDR1 SGHNT and CDR2 YENEEA. Trimming removed 5 bases from V and 1 base from J; junction bases left unmatched: 4. CDR3 region: CASSRGGGSYEQYF. In nucleotides, the CDR3 is TGTGCCAGCAGCCGGGGGGGAGGGTCCTACGAGCAGTACTTC.

This chain uses TRBV19 with TRBJ2-1; 9 nucleotides line up with TRBD1. This CDR3 has 16 amino acids. The J segment lost 7 bases and the V segment lost 6 bases, leaving 13 bases of the junction unmatched. CDR1 LNHDA and CDR2 SQIVND come from the germline V gene (reference sequence). The CDR3 sequence: CASRLKPGTGRNEQFF. The CDR3 coding sequence is TGTGCCAGTAGATTGAAGCCCGGGACAGGGAGGAATGAGCAGTTCTTC. Full variable domain (outside the CDR3, taken from reference TRBV19 and TRBJ2-1): DGGITQSPKYLFRKEGQNVTLSCEQNLNHDAMYWYRQDPGQGLRLIYYSQIVNDFQKGDIAEGYSVSREKKESFPLTVTSAQKNPTAFYLCASRLKPGTGRNEQFFGPGTRLTVL.

Comments on this clone: The same CDR3 also results from other DNA sequences found in this sample. J is TRBJ2-7 and V is TRBV3-1 (or the pseudogene TRBV3-2), with TRBD1 matching 7 bases. The CDR3 runs to 15 residues. J gave up 1 base and V 1 base, and 4 bases lay outside the gene matches. The germline CDR1 and CDR2 sequences are LGHDT and YNNKEL (reference sequence). The CDR3 DNA reads TGTGCCAGCAGCCAAGGAGGGGGCCGGTCCTACGAGCAGTACTTC. This encodes CASSQGGGRSYEQYF.

This clone was seen only once. V is TRBV20-1 and J is TRBJ2-7; D ambiguous. Trimming took 2 bases from V and 7 from J, leaving 9 bases between them. The CDR3 totals 11 residues. Looked up from germline, CDR1 is DFQATT and CDR2 is SNEGSKA (reference sequence). This CDR3 reads CSARPHREQYF. The DNA of the CDR3 is TGCAGTGCTAGACCCCATCGGGAGCAGTACTTC.